This entry lists 10 T cell receptor beta chains sequenced from one sample in a study of blood T cell repertoires in COVID-19. Libraries were prepared by immunoSEQ multiplex PCR; TCRdb keeps only in-frame clonotypes and omits some of them. The repertoire holds hundreds of thousands of clones, with 82% as singletons. The sample taken for sequencing was peripheral blood. The receptors come from a woman at least 80 years old with active or convalescent COVID-19.

The J gene is TRBJ2-7, the V gene TRBV7-8; 9 nucleotides line up with TRBD2. The CDR3 contains 14 residues. Germline lookup yields CDR1 SGHVS and CDR2 FQNEAQ. With 3 bases clipped from V and 4 bases from J, the junction kept 4 bases outside the gene matches. DNA for the CDR3: TGTGCCAGCAGCTTTAGCGGGGGCATTTACGAGCAGTACTTC. This sequence encodes CASSFSGGIYEQYF.

This clone has just one count. The rearrangement links TRBV6-5 to TRBJ1-5; a possible D gene is TRBD1 (6 bases). This CDR3 contains 14 residues. Germline loops: CDR1 MNHEY, CDR2 SVGAGI. V shed 6 bases and J shed 6 bases, with 15 bases lying between them. The CDR3 sequence is CASRNRESTQPQHF. DNA for the CDR3: TGTGCCAGCAGGAACAGGGAGTCCACTCAGCCCCAGCATTTT.

The J gene is TRBJ1-5, the V gene TRBV7-6; no clear D gene. V was pared by 1 base and J by 0 bases, with 7 bases between. The CDR3 extends over 15 amino acids. Germline-derived CDR1 and CDR2 are SGHVS and FNYEAQ. The CDR3 region is CASSLEGDSNQPQHF. The CDR3 DNA sequence: TGTGCCAGCAGCTTAGAGGGAGATAGCAATCAGCCCCAGCATTTT.

V usage is TRBV7-8 and J usage is TRBJ1-1, with a weak D call TRBD1 (5 bases). Germline V gene data show CDR1 as SGHVS and CDR2 as FQNEAQ. CDR3 length equals 14 residues. Deletions cut 4 bases from V and 1 base from J, with 10 bases between. Here the CDR3 DNA reads TGTGCCAGCAGCTGGGGCAGCCCGAACACTGAAGCTTTCTTT. Its protein is CASSWGSPNTEAFF.

This sequence joins TRBV27 and TRBJ1-5; D unresolved. Per the germline V gene, CDR1 is MNHEY and CDR2 is SMNVEV (reference sequence). CDR3 length: 15 residues. The ends were cut back, 3 bases at V and 1 base at J, with 10 bases in the middle. Written as DNA, the CDR3 is TGTGCCAGCAGTTTGACTCCGGGGAGCAATCAGCCCCAGCATTTT. Translation gives CASSLTPGSNQPQHF.

The V call is TRBV7-9, the J call TRBJ1-4; D possibly corresponds to TRBD1 (6 bases). The CDR3 is 15 amino acids. Trimming cost V 5 bases and J 7 bases, with 17 bases left between them. In germline, CDR1 is SEHNR, CDR2 FQNEAQ (reference sequence). The CDR3 here is CASSEGQPGSEKLFF. CDR3 coding DNA: TGTGCCAGCAGCGAAGGACAGCCGGGTAGTGAAAAACTGTTTTTT.

The rearrangement uses TRBV12-5 and TRBJ2-3; 9 bases are a match to TRBD2. V lost 1 base to trimming and J lost 0 bases; unmatched junction nucleotides: 2. The CDR3 is 16 residues long. CDR1 and CDR2 (germline): LGHNT, FRNRAP. The CDR3 loop reads CASGLALAGSTDTQYF. The DNA for the CDR3 is TGTGCTAGTGGTTTGGCCCTAGCGGGGAGCACAGATACGCAGTATTTT.

The V gene is TRBV3-1 (or the pseudogene TRBV3-2), the J gene TRBJ1-1; D remains unclear. The CDR3 totals 12 residues. From germline, CDR1 is LGHDT and CDR2 YNNKEL (reference sequence). Trimming pared 6 bases from V and 7 bases from J, leaving 12 bases between. CDR3 sequence (DNA): TGTGCCAGCAGGCTGACCGGGAGTGAAGCTTTCTTT. Translated, it gives CASRLTGSEAFF.

The rearrangement links TRBV28 to TRBJ1-5, with 8 positions matching TRBD1. This CDR3 has 15 residues. From germline, CDR1 is MDHEN and CDR2 SYDVKM. V dropped 2 bases and J dropped 3; count of bases not matched to a gene: 3. CDR3 sequence: CASSLRQGYNQPQHF. Here the CDR3 DNA reads TGTGCCAGCAGTTTAAGACAGGGGTACAATCAGCCCCAGCATTTT.

The rearrangement joins TRBV18 to TRBJ1-1, with 11 bases aligning to TRBD1. Germline CDR1 reads KGHSH; CDR2 reads LQKENI. The CDR3 contains 14 residues. V shed 6 bases and J 4 bases; nucleotides not matched to a gene: 4. CDR3 bases: TGTGCCAGCTCCCTCGGGACAGGGGGCACTGAAGCTTTCTTT. Translation gives CASSLGTGGTEAFF.